Following are 21 T cell receptor beta chains from one sample sequenced in a study of breast tumors, draining lymph nodes, adjacent tissues. Each CDR3 protein is one row after TCRdb ran MiXCR on the multiplex PCR reads. The table shows about 180,000 distinct CDR3 sequences, with 33% occurring only once. The lymph nodes were axillary draining lymph nodes from breast cancer patients. The sample taken for sequencing was axillary lymph node tissue. These receptors were obtained from a female donor with breast cancer. Some clones in this sample may be carry-over from other donors' samples.

V gene TRBV6-1 combines with J gene TRBJ2-7; 7 positions match TRBD1. Per the germline V gene, CDR1 is MNHNS and CDR2 is SASEGT. The CDR3 runs to 14 residues. Losses at the gene ends were 3 bases for V and 3 bases for J; bases not matched to a gene: 5. The CDR3 nucleotides read TGTGCCAGCAGTGAGGGGACAGCCGACTACGAGCAGTACTTC. Amino acids: CASSEGTADYEQYF.

CDR3 loop: CASSLPGDRVDSPLHF. Here the CDR3 DNA reads TGTGCCAGCAGTCTCCCCGGGGACAGGGTTGATTCACCCCTCCACTTT. This sequence joins TRBV28 and TRBJ1-6, with 9 bases lining up with TRBD1. V dropped 5 bases and J dropped 8; count of bases not matched to a gene: 10. The CDR3 has 16 residues. In germline, CDR1 is MDHEN, CDR2 SYDVKM.

This clonotype has a count of ten or more. The chain couples TRBV7-9 to TRBJ1-2; TRBD1 matches at 7 bases. J gave up 3 bases and V 1 base, and 2 bases lay outside the gene matches. The CDR3 spans 14 residues. Looked up from germline, CDR1 is SEHNR and CDR2 is FQNEAQ (reference sequence). CDR3 loop: CASSLVGTDYGYTF. CDR3 coding DNA: TGTGCCAGCAGCTTAGTTGGGACAGACTATGGCTACACCTTC.

This clonotype was counted many times. The V and J genes are TRBV6-5 and TRBJ2-7; D is ambiguous. Germline V gene data show CDR1 as MNHEY and CDR2 as SVGAGI. V was trimmed by 8 bases and J by 0 bases, leaving 8 bases between them. The CDR3 covers 12 residues. CDR3 nucleotide sequence: TGTGCCAGCGCCCAGAGCTCCTACGAGCAGTACTTC. This gives the protein CASAQSSYEQYF.

This clonotype was counted only a few times. A read error may account for a junction end that differs from germline. V usage is TRBV5-1 and J usage is TRBJ2-7; D is uncertain. CDR1 SGHRS and CDR2 YFSETQ come from the germline V gene. The CDR3 runs to 12 residues. The CDR3 coding sequence is TGCGCCAGCAGCTTGGCCGGTTACGAGCACTACTTC. This gives the protein CASSLAGYEHYF.

Details on this clonotype: This may come from a read error, since a much larger clone is one base off. The chain has TRBV6-1 and TRBJ2-7, with D hard to call. Deletions cut 6 bases from V and 3 bases from J, with 3 bases between. CDR1 MNHNS and CDR2 SASEGT come from the germline V gene. The CDR3 has 10 amino acids. DNA for the CDR3: TGTGCCAGCAGACACTACGAGCAGTACTTC. This sequence encodes CASRHYEQYF.

This clonotype was counted ten times or more. The chain carries TRBV20-1 and TRBJ1-2; D remains ambiguous. Germline V gene data show CDR1 as DFQATT and CDR2 as SNEGSKA (reference sequence). The CDR3 consists of 15 residues. With 1 base removed from V and 2 bases from J, the gap between germline ends came to 14 bases. The CDR3 region is CSARGLMAGNYGYTF. The CDR3 nucleotides are TGCAGTGCTAGAGGACTTATGGCAGGCAACTATGGCTACACCTTC.

This chain joins TRBV2 and TRBJ2-2; D is ambiguous. The CDR3 is 17 residues long. The germline V gene has CDR1 SNHLY and CDR2 FYNNEI. The V and J ends lost 1 base and 2 bases respectively, with 14 bases between them. DNA for the CDR3: TGTGCCAGCAGTGAAGAGGGCCTCTCTGGAAACACCGGGGAGCTGTTTTTT. Translation: CASSEEGLSGNTGELFF.

The sample holds many counts of this clonotype. V and J are TRBV10-2 and TRBJ1-2, with D perhaps matching TRBD1 (5 bases). The germline V and J ends were trimmed by 2 bases and 6 bases, with 7 bases remaining between them. Germline V lookup: CDR1 WSHSY, CDR2 SAAADI. This CDR3 has 12 residues. The CDR3 reads CASSELQDGYTF. The CDR3 DNA reads TGCGCCAGCAGTGAGCTACAGGATGGCTACACCTTC.

On this clonotype: Being one base from a much bigger clone, this may be a read error. V and J are TRBV6-1 and TRBJ2-5; D remains unclear. CDR3 length: 13 residues. Germline V gene data show CDR1 as MNHNS and CDR2 as SASEGT. The CDR3: CASSQATPGTQYF. CDR3 DNA: TGTGCCAGCAGTCAAGCGACCCCGGGGACCCAGTACTTC.

Ten or more counts support this clonotype. The chain is built from TRBV18 and TRBJ2-6; D gene unclear. CDR3 length equals 15 residues. Germline values: CDR1 KGHSH, CDR2 LQKENI. Between the trimmed V and J ends, which lost 1 base and 0 bases, there was a span of 4 bases. This CDR3 reads CASSPLISGANVLTF. The CDR3 bases are TGTGCCAGCTCACCACTCATCTCTGGGGCCAACGTCCTGACTTTC.

With respect to this clonotype: A single base separates this from a much larger clone, so it may be a read error. The chain links TRBV6-6 to TRBJ1-4; D not certain. Between the trimmed V and J ends, which lost 6 bases and 3 bases, there was a span of 8 bases. This CDR3 has 13 residues. Germline V gives CDR1 MNHNY, CDR2 SVGAGI (reference sequence). This chain's CDR3 is CASRPTANEKLFF. In DNA, the CDR3 is TGTGCCAGCAGACCTACAGCTAATGAAAAACTGTTTTTT.

This clonotype was counted many times. CDR3 nucleotide sequence: TGTGCCAGCAGTTACTTGGGTGGGAATGAGCAGTTCTTC. It codes for CASSYLGGNEQFF. The chain is built from TRBV6-5 and TRBJ2-1, with D unclear. Germline V gene lookup returns CDR1 MNHEY and CDR2 SVGAGI. This CDR3 has 13 residues. Trimming removed 1 base at V and 7 bases at J, with 8 bases between.

The chain has TRBV20-1 and TRBJ1-4; weak D call: TRBD1 (6 bases). V was pared by 2 bases and J by 10 bases, with 17 bases between. The CDR3 totals 14 residues. Germline V lookup: CDR1 DFQATT, CDR2 SNEGSKA (reference sequence). The CDR3 is CSARLAGGQGKLFF. CDR3 sequence (DNA): TGCAGTGCTAGATTAGCGGGGGGGCAGGGAAAACTGTTTTTT.

There are a few counts of this clonotype. A much larger clonotype is one base distant, so this may be a read error. V usage is TRBV5-8 and J usage is TRBJ1-2, with D unresolved. Per germline, CDR1 SGHTS and CDR2 YDEGEE. Trimming pared 0 bases from V and 7 bases from J, leaving 16 bases between. The CDR3 contains 15 residues. The CDR3 DNA reads TGTGCCAGCAGCTTGGGCCGGGCCAGGATCGGTGGCTACACCTTC. Its translation is CASSLGRARIGGYTF.

This clonotype was found many times. The gene calls are TRBV12-5 and TRBJ2-1; 7 bases align to TRBD1. Germline V gene sequence: CDR1 LGHNT, CDR2 FRNRAP. V gave up 6 bases and J gave up 0 bases; unmatched junction bases: 20. The CDR3 sequence is 20 residues long. The CDR3 protein is CASGLDRVPNPYSSYNEQFF. DNA of the CDR3: TGTGCTAGTGGGTTAGACAGGGTTCCCAACCCCTACAGCTCCTACAATGAGCAGTTCTTC.

In its sample, this clonotype was seen many times. V usage is TRBV20-1 and J usage is TRBJ2-6; no clear D. The CDR3 contains 17 residues. From germline, CDR1 is DFQATT and CDR2 SNEGSKA (reference sequence). With 6 bases removed from V and 1 base from J, the gap between germline ends came to 19 bases. Here the CDR3 reads CSAPIRFSVSGANVLTF. CDR3 coding DNA: TGCAGTGCCCCCATTCGGTTCTCCGTGTCTGGGGCCAACGTCCTGACTTTC.

At least ten counts were recorded for this clonotype. The V gene is TRBV4-1, the J gene TRBJ2-1; 8 bases agree with TRBD1. The V gene end was trimmed by 0 bases and the J gene end by 9 bases; junction bases not matched to a gene: 7. Looked up from germline, CDR1 is MGHRA and CDR2 is YSYEKL. CDR3 length: 15 residues. The CDR3 nucleotides are TGCGCCAGCAGCCAAGAACTCAGGGGGCTGAGTGAGCAGTTCTTC. Amino acid sequence: CASSQELRGLSEQFF.

The CDR3 DNA follows: TGTGCCAGCAGCTTAAGTTGGGGAGGGGGGCAGCCCCATTTAAAACTGTTTTTT. Protein: CASSLSWGGGQPHLKLFF. This chain joins TRBV7-2 and TRBJ1-4; tentative D call: TRBD1 (6 bases). The germline CDR1 and CDR2 sequences are SGHTA and FQGNSA. Trimming shortened V by 2 bases and J by 10 bases, and 26 bases separated the two germline ends. The CDR3 is 18 residues long.

The genes are TRBV7-9 and TRBJ2-7; 7 bases agree with TRBD2. The ends lost 4 bases at V and 1 base at J; junction bases unmatched: 10. CDR3 length: 16 amino acids. Germline CDR1 is SEHNR and CDR2 is FQNEAQ (reference sequence). CDR3: CASSSLDGRSSYEQYF. The CDR3 DNA is TGTGCCAGCAGCTCCCTGGACGGGAGGTCGTCCTACGAGCAGTACTTC.

As DNA, the CDR3 is TGCGCCAGCAGTGAGTCTGCGGGAGATTCCTACGAGCAGTACTTC. It specifies CASSESAGDSYEQYF. The V and J genes are TRBV10-2 and TRBJ2-7; 7 nucleotides match TRBD2. The V gene end was trimmed by 0 bases and the J gene end by 1 base; junction bases not matched to a gene: 3. CDR3 length: 15 amino acids. Germline V CDR1 and CDR2: WSHSY, SAAADI.